Following are 32 T cell receptor beta chains from one sample sequenced in a study of regulatory T cells in long-lasting Graves disease. Stated time point: newly diagnosed GD, antithyroid drugs for less than 3 months. PBMCs were the source of the RNA used for TCR sequencing. Relying on iRepertoire HTBI primers and Arm-PCR of CDR3 regions, the team built TCR beta libraries. TCRdb itself ran the multiplex PCR reads through MiXCR, one entry per CDR3 protein. This sample carries under 450,000 distinct CDR3 sequences, around 11% of them seen once, and the ten largest clones take about 20%. This sample also appeared in a second study, on T cells in Graves' hyperthyroidism and ophthalmopathy.

The sequences come from peripheral blood mononuclear cells (PBMCs), collected at new diagnosis, from a patient treated with antithyroid drugs. The source of these receptors is a woman aged 18-30 years with Graves disease.

Many counts were recorded for this clonotype. The gene calls are TRBV6-1 and TRBJ1-1, with no clear D. From germline, CDR1 is MNHNS and CDR2 SASEGT. Trimming removed 4 bases at V and 4 bases at J, with 10 bases between. This CDR3 region has 13 residues. The CDR3 sequence: CASSGTPSTEAFF. Here the CDR3 DNA reads TGTGCCAGCAGTGGGACGCCTAGCACTGAAGCTTTCTTT.

This clonotype was observed a handful of times. The V gene is TRBV6-7, the J gene TRBJ2-2, with a possible D match to TRBD2 (6 bases). TRBV6-7 is treated as an ORF (open reading frame) with a function not yet certain. The CDR3 is 17 amino acids. Trimming removed 0 bases from V and 13 bases from J, with 24 bases in between. The CDR3 protein is CASSYSPNEAVTGRLFF. The CDR3 nucleotides read TGTGCCAGCAGTTACTCCCCCAACGAGGCCGTAACCGGGAGGCTGTTTTTT.

The V call is TRBV19, the J call TRBJ2-7, with D perhaps being TRBD1 or TRBD2 (5 bases each). V was cut by 1 base and J by 2 bases, with 12 bases left in between. There are 15 residues in the CDR3. Germline V gene sequence: CDR1 LNHDA, CDR2 SQIVND (reference sequence). CDR3 in amino acids: CASSIAGRSTYEQYF. For the CDR3, the DNA is TGTGCCAGTAGTATAGCGGGACGGTCGACCTACGAGCAGTACTTC.

As regards this clonotype: This clone may be a read error of a much larger clone one base away. The chain has TRBV18 and TRBJ1-1, with 8 bases that match TRBD1. V lost 4 bases and J lost 11; bases outside the gene matches: 9. The germline V gene encodes CDR1 KGHSH and CDR2 LQKENI. The CDR3 spans 13 residues. The CDR3, as DNA: TGTGCCAGCTCACATGGACAGGGCTACGGGGCTTTCTTT. Protein sequence: CASSHGQGYGAFF. The variable domain in full, with the rest retrieved from reference TRBV18 and TRBJ1-1, is NAGVMQNPRHLVRRRGQEARLRCSPMKGHSHVYWYRQLPEEGLKFMVYLQKENIIDESGMPKERFSAEFPKEGPSILRIQQVVRGDSAAYFCASSHGQGYGAFFGQGTRLTVV.

This clonotype was detected only a few times. The chain combines TRBV9 with TRBJ1-4, with D perhaps TRBD1 (6 bases). Germline V gene sequence: CDR1 SGDLS, CDR2 YYNGEE. With 0 bases removed from V and 7 bases from J, the gap between germline ends came to 13 bases. This CDR3 comprises 15 residues. The CDR3: CASSVEGGYGEKLFF. The CDR3 region has the DNA TGTGCCAGCAGCGTAGAGGGGGGGTACGGTGAAAAACTGTTTTTT.

This clonotype was detected a few times. A much larger clone is a single base away; this may be a read error. The genes are TRBV2 and TRBJ1-2; weak D call: TRBD1 (5 bases). The CDR3 is made up of 14 amino acids. Trimming took 4 bases from V and 7 from J, leaving 16 bases between them. Germline CDR1 and CDR2: SNHLY and FYNNEI. CDR3 loop: CASSAGGLHCGYTF. CDR3 DNA: TGTGCCAGCAGTGCGGGGGGACTCCACTGTGGCTACACCTTC.

This clonotype was found a few times. The chain carries TRBV7-9 and TRBJ1-1, with a weak D call TRBD1 (5 bases). Germline CDR1 SEHNR, CDR2 FQNEAQ (reference sequence). The V and J ends lost 11 bases and 0 bases respectively, with 10 bases between them. The CDR3 length is 12 residues. As DNA, the CDR3 is TGTGCCTTGACGGACATGAACACTGAAGCTTTCTTT. This codes for CALTDMNTEAFF.

The chain combines TRBV20-1 with TRBJ1-2, with D possibly TRBD1 on 6 matching bases. Trimming left V 6 bases short and J 8 bases short, with 19 bases between. This CDR3 has 13 residues. Germline values: CDR1 DFQATT, CDR2 SNEGSKA (reference sequence). This chain's CDR3 is CSAPLGGAGGYTF. The CDR3 DNA follows: TGCAGTGCGCCCCTGGGGGGGGCGGGAGGCTACACCTTC.

The chain joins TRBV9 to TRBJ2-7, with 9 positions matching TRBD1. J lost 6 bases, V lost 3 bases, and 4 bases had no gene match. The CDR3 contains 13 residues. Germline values: CDR1 SGDLS, CDR2 YYNGEE. CDR3 sequence reads: CASSEGQGSEQYV. CDR3 sequence (DNA): TGTGCCAGCAGCGAGGGACAGGGTAGCGAGCAGTACGTC.

This clonotype was counted many times. This rearrangement joins TRBV7-2 to TRBJ2-1; 10 nucleotides agree with TRBD2. Unmatched junction bases numbered 4, after V lost 2 bases and J lost 3 bases. Per germline, CDR1 SGHTA and CDR2 FQGNSA. The CDR3 has 16 amino acids. This chain's CDR3 is CASSLRLAGDYNEQFF. The CDR3 bases are TGTGCCAGCAGCTTAAGGCTAGCGGGGGACTACAATGAGCAGTTCTTC.

The CDR3 is CASALRVTPGTAYNEQFF. The CDR3 nucleotides read TGTGCCAGCGCCCTGAGAGTAACGCCCGGGACAGCCTACAATGAGCAGTTCTTC. J is TRBJ2-1 and V is TRBV9; 7 nucleotides match TRBD1. The CDR3 extends over 18 amino acids. Per germline, CDR1 SGDLS and CDR2 YYNGEE. Losses at the gene ends were 7 bases for V and 2 bases for J; bases not matched to a gene: 18.

In its sample, this clonotype was seen many times. The rearrangement uses TRBV20-1 and TRBJ2-3; D assignment may be TRBD1 or TRBD2 (6 bases each). Trimming cost V 4 bases and J 0 bases, with 14 bases left between them. The germline gives CDR1 DFQATT, CDR2 SNEGSKA (reference sequence). This CDR3 spans 15 amino acids. CDR3 amino acids: CSANRGPLSTDTQYF. As DNA, the CDR3 is TGCAGTGCTAACCGGGGGCCATTAAGCACAGATACGCAGTATTTT.

This clonotype appeared a few times. J is TRBJ2-7 and V is TRBV6-1, with TRBD2 matching over 14 bases. CDR3 size: 16 residues. Germline CDR1 reads MNHNS; CDR2 reads SASEGT. With V trimmed by 6 bases and J by 1 base, 5 bases remained unmatched. CDR3 sequence (DNA): TGTGCCAGCAGGGGACTAGCGGGAGTACGGTCCTACGAGCAGTACTTC. This gives the protein CASRGLAGVRSYEQYF.

This clonotype occurred many times. This chain uses TRBV6-1 with TRBJ2-1; possible D gene TRBD2, 6 bases. The CDR3 length is 15 residues. CDR1 MNHNS and CDR2 SASEGT come from the germline V gene. Deletions cut 5 bases from V and 0 bases from J, with 11 bases between. This CDR3 reads CASSRDLFSYNEQFF. In nucleotides, the CDR3 is TGTGCCAGCAGTCGGGACTTATTCTCCTACAATGAGCAGTTCTTC.

This clonotype appeared many times. The CDR3 nucleotides read TGTGCCAGCAGCTTAGGTTTCGAGACCCAGTACTTC. It codes for CASSLGFETQYF. The J gene is TRBJ2-5, the V gene TRBV7-2; no clear D gene. The CDR3 totals 12 residues. Germline V CDR1 and CDR2: SGHTA, FQGNSA. The germline V and J ends were trimmed by 1 base and 5 bases, with 5 bases remaining between them.

This clonotype was seen only a few times. J is TRBJ1-1 and V is TRBV4-1; D not resolved. V gave up 3 bases and J gave up 4 bases, with 18 bases separating them. There are 16 residues in the CDR3. Germline CDR1 reads MGHRA; CDR2 reads YSYEKL. CDR3 region: CASSQDPGLLSTEAFF. The CDR3 coding sequence is TGCGCCAGCAGCCAGGATCCCGGACTGCTTAGCACTGAAGCTTTCTTT.

This clonotype came up many times. V usage is TRBV12-3 or TRBV12-4 and J usage is TRBJ1-5; D is undetermined. V was cut by 1 base and J by 0 bases, with 7 bases left in between. The CDR3 totals 15 residues. The CDR3 nucleotides are TGTGCCAGCAGTTTAGTGGGGTTTAGCAATCAGCCCCAGCATTTT. It codes for CASSLVGFSNQPQHF.

This clonotype was counted many times. The V call is TRBV30, the J call TRBJ2-1; possible D gene TRBD1, 5 bases. The CDR3 runs 13 residues. V was shortened by 0 bases and J by 12 bases, with 15 bases between the two germline ends. Per the germline V gene, CDR1 is GTSNPN and CDR2 is SVGIG (reference sequence). DNA of the CDR3: TGTGCCTGGAGTGTACGGATGAGGCAGGGGCAGTTCTTC. The encoded protein is CAWSVRMRQGQFF.

This clonotype has at least ten counts. J is TRBJ1-5 and V is TRBV4-3; D remains unclear. Germline V gives CDR1 LGHNA, CDR2 YSLEER. This CDR3 is built from 14 residues. V was clipped by 0 bases and J by 3 bases, with 6 bases between them. For the CDR3, the DNA is TGCGCCAGCAGCCAAGACAGGTCCAATCAGCCCCAGCATTTT. Residues: CASSQDRSNQPQHF.

In this sample, this clonotype turned up many times. The V gene is TRBV13, the J gene TRBJ2-7; D gene ambiguous. Germline CDR1 reads PRHDT; CDR2 reads FYEKMQ (reference sequence). Trimming took off 5 bases at V and 7 bases at J, with 12 bases between the two ends. The CDR3 is 12 residues long. CDR3 loop: CASSGSSLEQYV. CDR3 DNA sequence: TGTGCCAGCAGCGGTTCCTCCCTGGAGCAGTACGTC.

This clonotype was observed at least ten times. The V and J genes are TRBV29-1 and TRBJ2-7; TRBD1 matches at 10 bases. CDR3 size: 12 residues. The germline V gene encodes CDR1 SQVTM and CDR2 ANQGSEA. V gave up 5 bases and J gave up 7 bases; unmatched junction bases: 5. The CDR3 nucleotides read TGCAGCGTTCGGGACAGGGGCTGGGAGCAGTACTTC. This sequence encodes CSVRDRGWEQYF.

The chain couples TRBV4-3 to TRBJ1-1, with D possibly TRBD1 on 5 matching bases. Germline V lookup: CDR1 LGHNA, CDR2 YSLEER. Trimming left V 6 bases short and J 1 base short, with 15 bases between. There are 15 residues in the CDR3. In nucleotides, the CDR3 is TGCGCCAGCAGGCTAATGGGGCTGGGGAACACTGAAGCTTTCTTT. Protein sequence: CASRLMGLGNTEAFF.

A few counts support this clonotype. The chain is built from TRBV12-3 or TRBV12-4 and TRBJ2-1; D is possibly TRBD2 (5 bases). V shed 6 bases and J shed 0 bases, with 15 bases lying between them. The CDR3 extends over 16 amino acids. The CDR3 DNA follows: TGTGCCAGCAGCGGCTTAAGGACTCCCTCCTACAATGAGCAGTTCTTC. The encoded protein is CASSGLRTPSYNEQFF.

This clonotype has at least ten counts. V is TRBV5-1 and J is TRBJ2-3, with 7 bases that match TRBD2. The length of the CDR3 is 16 residues. Looked up from germline, CDR1 is SGHRS and CDR2 is YFSETQ. J gave up 2 bases and V 6 bases, and 12 bases lay outside the gene matches. CDR3 nucleotides: TGCGCCAGCAATCTTATCGGAGCGGGGAACACAGATACGCAGTATTTT. Its translation: CASNLIGAGNTDTQYF.

There are a few counts of this clonotype. V and J are TRBV15 and TRBJ2-5; D remains unclear. Germline V gene lookup returns CDR1 LNHNV and CDR2 YYDKDF (reference sequence). Trimming took 6 bases from V and 1 from J, leaving 12 bases between them. This CDR3 spans 14 amino acids. This CDR3 reads CATSAGHFQETQYF. The DNA of the CDR3 is TGTGCCACCAGTGCAGGCCATTTCCAAGAGACCCAGTACTTC.

There are many counts of this clonotype. The J gene is TRBJ2-7, the V gene TRBV2, with a tentative D call TRBD2 (6 bases). V shed 6 bases and J shed 3 bases, with 6 bases lying between them. The CDR3 contains 11 residues. Germline V gene lookup returns CDR1 SNHLY and CDR2 FYNNEI. The CDR3 loop reads CASSGSYEQYF. CDR3 nucleotides: TGTGCCAGCAGCGGGAGCTACGAGCAGTACTTC. Supplemented by reference TRBV2 and TRBJ2-7, the full variable domain reads EPEVTQTPSHQVTQMGQEVILRCVPISNHLYFYWYRQILGQKVEFLVSFYNNEISEKSEIFDDQFSVERPDGSNFTLKIRSTKLEDSAMYFCASSGSYEQYFGPGTRLTVT.

This clonotype was seen many times. The chain joins TRBV15 to TRBJ2-2, with 8 bases identical to TRBD2. Germline V gene data show CDR1 as LNHNV and CDR2 as YYDKDF (reference sequence). This CDR3 comprises 18 residues. V trimming: 5 bases; J trimming: 1 base; junction bases outside the gene matches: 12. Written as DNA, the CDR3 is TGTGCCACCAGCCCGGGGGGGCTCTACGGAATGAACACCGGGGAGCTGTTTTTT. Translation gives CATSPGGLYGMNTGELFF.

This clonotype was recorded at least ten times. CDR3 amino acids: CASSFFSNTEAFF. DNA for the CDR3: TGTGCCAGCAGCTTTTTTTCGAACACTGAAGCTTTCTTT. The V and J genes are TRBV11-2 and TRBJ1-1, with D uncertain. This CDR3 contains 13 residues. V was pared by 3 bases and J by 1 base, with 6 bases between. Germline V gene data show CDR1 as SGHAT and CDR2 as FQNNGV.

This clonotype was counted many times. The chain links TRBV5-1 to TRBJ1-1; a weak D match, TRBD1 (5 bases). Per the germline V gene, CDR1 is SGHRS and CDR2 is YFSETQ. The V end lost 1 base, the J end lost 1 base, and 14 bases lay between the germline ends. This CDR3 spans 16 amino acids. As DNA, the CDR3 is TGCGCCAGCAGCTTGATCGGGGCAGTTAAGAACACTGAAGCTTTCTTT. Translated, it gives CASSLIGAVKNTEAFF.

Turning to this clonotype: This could be a read error, since a much larger clone is one nucleotide away. This sequence joins TRBV5-1 and TRBJ2-7, with D uncertain. Germline V gives CDR1 SGHRS, CDR2 YFSETQ. The CDR3 runs 18 residues. The CDR3 DNA follows: TGCGCCAGCGGCTTGTTTCAGAGGACCACCAGGAGCTCCTACGAGCAGTACGTC. Protein sequence: CASGLFQRTTRSSYEQYV.

The chain is built from TRBV2 and TRBJ2-7, with a weak D call TRBD2 (5 bases). Germline CDR1 and CDR2: SNHLY and FYNNEI. The CDR3 spans 12 residues. The V gene lost 7 bases and the J gene lost 2 bases, with 9 bases spanning the gap. The CDR3 sequence is CASIQRTYEQYF. The CDR3 region has the DNA TGTGCCAGCATCCAGCGGACCTACGAGCAGTACTTC.

This clonotype was detected ten times or more. This rearrangement joins TRBV28 to TRBJ2-7, with TRBD2 matching 12 bases. Per the germline V gene, CDR1 is MDHEN and CDR2 is SYDVKM. The CDR3 consists of 15 residues. The ends lost 5 bases at V and 5 bases at J; junction bases unmatched: 7. This CDR3 is CASSLTSGSRHEQYF. CDR3 sequence (DNA): TGTGCCAGCAGTCTGACTAGCGGGAGTCGGCACGAGCAGTACTTC.